This T cell receptor beta chain was captured in a study of vaccination effects on CD4 cells after COVID-19. Libraries were prepared by immunoSEQ multiplex PCR; TCRdb keeps only in-frame clonotypes and omits some of them. The sample shows tens of thousands of clones, 80% to 85% of them seen only once. V was cut by 7 bases and J by 7 bases, with 19 bases left in between. The CDR3 sequence is 15 residues long. Germline CDR1 reads MNHEY; CDR2 reads SVGAGI. This clone turned up a few times. What it recognizes is unknown. The ViraFEST assay expanded antigen-specific CD4+ T cells with viral peptide pools before sequencing. Investigators separated out CD4+ T cells once 9 to 11 days of culture had passed. Recipients of the vaccine had no prior SARS-CoV-2 infection and negative nucleocapsid antibodies. The culture medium for about 2 million PBMC per well included approximately 10 IU/ml IL-2 and 8.5 to 10 ug/ml peptides. Days 3 and 7 were when half the medium was replaced with IL-2 medium.

This rearrangement joins TRBV6-5 to TRBJ2-2; either TRBD1 or TRBD2 may supply D (7 bases each). The sequencing here drew on CD4+ T cells from PBMCs cultured with HCoV-229E spike peptides, taken before COVID-19 vaccination. The sequence derives from a human donor who received a COVID-19 vaccine. CDR3 sequence reads: CASTPGGADDGELFF. The CDR3 DNA follows: TGTGCCAGCACCCCAGGGGGGGCGGATGACGGGGAGCTGTTTTTT.